This T cell receptor (beta chain) was profiled in a study of vaccination and CD4 T cells after COVID-19. This clonotype was counted only a few times. The antigen remains undetermined. Sequence data for DNA of cultured CD4+ T cells were generated by the Oncomine TCR Beta short-read assay. One entry per CDR3 protein, called by TCRdb with MiXCR from the PCR reads. The sample has more than 15,000 distinct CDR3 sequences; about 42% are singletons. Treatment indicated: approximately 9-day PBMC culture with coronavirus spike peptide pools or control peptides (ViraFEST assay). T cells were expanded with peptide pools, and expanded clonotypes were identified by TCR sequencing. The sample consisted of CD4+ T cells from blood, cultured in vitro, taken before SARS-CoV-2 vaccination. This receptor was identified in a human donor who received a COVID-19 vaccine.

This chain's CDR3 is CSARAPGSPYEQYF. As DNA, the CDR3 is TGCAGTGCTAGAGCCCCAGGGAGTCCCTACGAGCAGTACTTC. The chain links TRBV20-1 to TRBJ2-7, with D possibly called TRBD1 or TRBD2 (5 bases each). CDR1 is DFQATT, CDR2 SNEGSKA, per germline (reference sequence). V lost 1 base and J lost 2, with 12 bases in between. The CDR3 runs 14 residues.